One sample yielded the 24 T cell receptor beta chains listed below, sequenced in a study of graft-versus-host responses after intestinal transplantation. For these TCRs, the target antigens are not known. Repertoires were generated with immunoSEQ multiplex PCR, while TCRdb's copy carries only in-frame clones and drops some. Of tens of thousands of clones in the sample, around nine tenths were seen once. Sequenced here: unstimulated CD4+ T cells sorted from spleen or lymph node cells, sampled before intestinal transplant. The receptors derive from a human donor who received an intestinal transplant.

CDR3 in amino acids: CASSTLRTGLTYEQYF. The CDR3 DNA sequence: TGTGCCAGCTCAACACTCCGGACAGGGCTTACCTACGAGCAGTACTTC. This chain links TRBV18 with TRBJ2-7, with TRBD1 matching over 8 bases. Trimming at V came to 5 bases and at J to 2 bases, leaving 11 bases not matched to a gene. The CDR3 runs to 16 residues. The germline CDR1 and CDR2 sequences are KGHSH and LQKENI.

This chain links TRBV5-1 with TRBJ2-7; TRBD1 matches at 9 bases. CDR1 is SGHRS, CDR2 YFSETQ, per germline. With V trimmed by 3 bases and J by 4 bases, 5 bases remained unmatched. This CDR3 has 14 amino acids. The CDR3 is CASSSGQGRYEQYF. For the CDR3, the DNA is TGCGCCAGCAGCTCGGGACAGGGTAGGTACGAGCAGTACTTC.

CDR3 bases: TGTGCCAGCAGCTTAACGAGTAGCTCCTACAATGAGCAGTTCTTC. Its translation: CASSLTSSSYNEQFF. The chain has TRBV7-3 and TRBJ2-1; D not resolved. V was shortened by 0 bases and J by 0 bases, with 6 bases between the two germline ends. There are 15 residues in the CDR3. Looked up from germline, CDR1 is SGHTA and CDR2 is FQGTGA.

This chain uses TRBV7-3 with TRBJ2-2; 8 positions agree with TRBD2. In germline, CDR1 is SGHTA, CDR2 FQGTGA. The CDR3 length is 21 residues. V lost 4 bases to trimming and J lost 5 bases; unmatched junction nucleotides: 24. CDR3 sequence reads: CASSSGVWRGATPGGTGELFF. CDR3 bases: TGTGCCAGCAGCTCCGGGGTCTGGCGGGGGGCCACCCCGGGTGGAACCGGGGAGCTGTTTTTT. Together with reference TRBV7-3 and TRBJ2-2, the CDR3 gives the full variable domain: GAGVSQTPSNKVTEKGKYVELRCDPISGHTALYWYRQSLGQGPEFLIYFQGTGAADDSGLPNDRFFAVRPEGSVSTLKIQRTERGDSAVYLCASSSGVWRGATPGGTGELFFGEGSRLTVL.

The J gene is TRBJ2-3, the V gene TRBV5-6; TRBD2 matches at 9 bases. The length of the CDR3 is 17 residues. Trimming cost V 4 bases and J 1 base; bases outside gene matches: 10. Germline CDR1 reads SGHDT; CDR2 reads YYEEEE. CDR3 in DNA: TGTGCCAGCAGCGCGGGAGGGGGGACGGTGGGCACAGATACGCAGTATTTT. Its translation: CASSAGGGTVGTDTQYF. Complete variable domain (other parts from reference TRBV5-6 and TRBJ2-3): DAGVTQSPTHLIKTRGQQVTLRCSPKSGHDTVSWYQQALGQGPQFIFQYYEEEERQRGNFPDRFSGHQFPNYSSELNVNALLLGDSALYLCASSAGGGTVGTDTQYFGPGTRLTVL.

The genes are TRBV29-1 and TRBJ2-2, with D possibly being TRBD2 (6 bases). The CDR3 length is 16 residues. V was cut by 0 bases and J by 4 bases, with 15 bases left in between. Germline loops: CDR1 SQVTM, CDR2 ANQGSEA. Here the CDR3 DNA reads TGCAGCGTTGAAGATATGCAGGGAGGCCGCACCGGGGAGCTGTTTTTT. This sequence encodes CSVEDMQGGRTGELFF.

This clone was seen once. The chain is built from TRBV10-3 and TRBJ2-2; 8 positions agree with TRBD2. This CDR3 region has 17 residues. After removal of 6 bases from V and 2 bases from J, the junction contained 11 bases not matched to a gene. The germline V gene encodes CDR1 ENHRY and CDR2 SYGVKD. The CDR3 here is CAIRPSGPGRNTGELFF. CDR3 bases: TGTGCCATCAGGCCTAGCGGGCCGGGGCGAAACACCGGGGAGCTGTTTTTT.

This clone occurred a few times. The rearrangement links TRBV7-8 to TRBJ1-4; 7 bases fit TRBD1. CDR1 and CDR2 (germline): SGHVS, FQNEAQ. CDR3 length: 16 amino acids. The ends lost 0 bases at V and 3 bases at J; junction bases unmatched: 4. The CDR3 protein is CASSLAGGTANEKLFF. As DNA, the CDR3 is TGTGCCAGCAGCTTAGCAGGGGGCACAGCTAATGAAAAACTGTTTTTT.

CDR3 region: CASSSFRDRGLQETQYF. The CDR3 DNA follows: TGTGCCAGCAGTTCTTTCCGGGACAGGGGGCTGCAAGAGACCCAGTACTTC. This chain joins TRBV25-1 and TRBJ2-5, with TRBD1 matching over 12 bases. CDR3 length: 17 amino acids. The germline V gene encodes CDR1 MGHDK and CDR2 SYGVNS. V trimming: 5 bases; J trimming: 2 bases; junction bases outside the gene matches: 9.

The chain links TRBV5-1 to TRBJ1-5, with D possibly TRBD1 on 6 matching bases. The germline V gene encodes CDR1 SGHRS and CDR2 YFSETQ. This CDR3 contains 14 residues. The V gene lost 4 bases and the J gene lost 5 bases, with 13 bases spanning the gap. CDR3 in DNA: TGCGCCAGCAGCCCGGACAGTTCCCATCAGCCCCAGCATTTT. Residues: CASSPDSSHQPQHF.

CDR3 in amino acids: CASSYAGSNQPQHF. The CDR3 region has the DNA TGTGCCAGCAGTTACGCAGGGAGCAATCAGCCCCAGCATTTT. The rearrangement links TRBV6-6 to TRBJ1-5; D is perhaps TRBD1 (5 bases). The ends were cut back, 2 bases at V and 1 base at J, with 6 bases in the middle. CDR3 length: 14 residues. Germline V gives CDR1 MNHNY, CDR2 SVGAGI (reference sequence).

V usage is TRBV15 and J usage is TRBJ1-1; the D is unclear. The CDR3 runs 13 residues. Germline lookup yields CDR1 LNHNV and CDR2 YYDKDF (reference sequence). Trimming stripped 5 bases from V and 5 bases from J, with 12 bases between. In nucleotides, the CDR3 is TGTGCCACCAGCGCCGTCGGAGGGACTGAAGCTTTCTTT. It yields the protein CATSAVGGTEAFF. Drawing the rest from reference TRBV15 and TRBJ1-1, the complete variable domain is DAMVIQNPRYQVTQFGKPVTLSCSQTLNHNVMYWYQQKSSQAPKLLFHYYDKDFNNEADTPDNFQSRRPNTSFCFLDIRSPGLGDTAMYLCATSAVGGTEAFFGQGTRLTVV.

Only a few counts were recorded for this clone. The chain uses TRBV9 and TRBJ2-7; D is unclear. V lost 2 bases to trimming and J lost 4 bases, with 13 bases between them. The length of the CDR3 is 14 residues. Germline V gene sequence: CDR1 SGDLS, CDR2 YYNGEE. The CDR3 coding sequence is TGTGCCAGCAGCGTTCTAGACCGCGTTTACGAGCAGTACTTC. Translation gives CASSVLDRVYEQYF.

The J gene is TRBJ2-7, the V gene TRBV28; 10 bases agree with TRBD1. There are 14 residues in the CDR3. The germline CDR1 and CDR2 sequences are MDHEN and SYDVKM. Losses at the gene ends were 8 bases for V and 0 bases for J; bases not matched to a gene: 4. The CDR3 sequence is CASGRTGGSYEQYF. DNA of the CDR3: TGTGCCAGCGGAAGGACAGGGGGCTCCTACGAGCAGTACTTC.

The V call is TRBV6-5, the J call TRBJ1-3; D unclear. Germline V gene sequence: CDR1 MNHEY, CDR2 SVGAGI. V gave up 2 bases and J gave up 0 bases, with 8 bases separating them. The CDR3 is 15 residues long. The CDR3 coding sequence is TGTGCCAGCAGTTACGGAGACTTCTCTGGAAACACCATATATTTT. Amino acid sequence: CASSYGDFSGNTIYF.

The gene calls are TRBV5-1 and TRBJ1-4; possibly TRBD1 for D (6 bases). This CDR3 is 16 amino acids long. Trimming cost V 0 bases and J 7 bases, with 16 bases left between them. The germline CDR1 and CDR2 sequences are SGHRS and YFSETQ. The CDR3 bases are TGCGCCAGCAGCTTGGAGGGAGGGGGACGGATTGAAAAACTGTTTTTT. Translation: CASSLEGGGRIEKLFF. Variable domain in full (rest from reference TRBV5-1 and TRBJ1-4): KAGVTQTPRYLIKTRGQQVTLSCSPISGHRSVSWYQQTPGQGLQFLFEYFSETQRNKGNFPGRFSGRQFSNSRSEMNVSTLELGDSALYLCASSLEGGGRIEKLFFGSGTQLSVL.

The chain couples TRBV5-4 to TRBJ2-7, with D unresolved. Germline V gene data show CDR1 as SGHNT and CDR2 as YYREEE (reference sequence). The V end was cut by 4 bases, the J end by 1 base, with 9 bases between. The CDR3 runs to 13 residues. CDR3 nucleotide sequence: TGTGCCAGCAGCGTCCCCCAATCCTACGAGCAGTACTTC. Translated: CASSVPQSYEQYF.

This chain joins TRBV29-1 and TRBJ1-2; D perhaps matches TRBD1 (5 bases). Germline V gives CDR1 SQVTM, CDR2 ANQGSEA. The CDR3 consists of 14 residues. Trimming pared 0 bases from V and 8 bases from J, leaving 16 bases between. CDR3 in amino acids: CSVEDPVGTWGYTF. The CDR3 DNA sequence: TGCAGCGTTGAAGATCCGGTGGGGACTTGGGGCTACACCTTC.

The chain joins TRBV6-1 to TRBJ2-4; maybe TRBD1 (6 bases). Germline loops: CDR1 MNHNS, CDR2 SASEGT. V was trimmed by 1 base and J by 2 bases, leaving 9 bases between them. This CDR3 spans 15 amino acids. The DNA for the CDR3 is TGTGCCAGCAGTGAAGGCCAGGGGTCCAAAAACATTCAGTACTTC. This translates into CASSEGQGSKNIQYF.

This chain links TRBV6-6 with TRBJ1-2, with 9 bases fitting TRBD1. V was clipped by 4 bases and J by 4 bases; unmatched bases: 4. CDR1 and CDR2 from the germline V gene are MNHNY and SVGAGI (reference sequence). This CDR3 contains 14 residues. The CDR3 nucleotides read TGTGCCAGCAGTTCACTGACAGGGGGCTATGGCTACACCTTC. This codes for CASSSLTGGYGYTF.

The V and J genes are TRBV7-3 and TRBJ2-3, with 10 nucleotides matching TRBD1. This CDR3 spans 15 amino acids. Germline CDR1 is SGHTA and CDR2 is FQGTGA. Trimming took 5 bases from V and 3 from J; bases not matched to a gene: 5. The CDR3 loop is CASSARDRGTDTQYF. The CDR3 region has the DNA TGTGCCAGCAGCGCCCGGGACAGGGGTACAGATACGCAGTATTTT.

The J gene is TRBJ2-2, the V gene TRBV4-2; 10 bases match TRBD2. The CDR3 is made up of 14 amino acids. Germline CDR1 is LGHNA and CDR2 is YNFKEQ. J lost 6 bases, V lost 3 bases, and 1 base had no gene match. CDR3 in amino acids: CASSQGTSAGELFF. In DNA, the CDR3 is TGTGCCAGCAGCCAGGGGACTAGCGCCGGGGAGCTGTTTTTT.

The gene calls are TRBV9 and TRBJ2-7, with TRBD1 identical over 7 bases. Unmatched junction bases numbered 4, after V lost 0 bases and J lost 4 bases. Germline V lookup: CDR1 SGDLS, CDR2 YYNGEE. The CDR3 totals 14 residues. The CDR3 coding sequence is TGTGCCAGCAGCGTAGAAGGGGGCGCGTACGAGCAGTACTTC. This gives the protein CASSVEGGAYEQYF.

The genes are TRBV5-1 and TRBJ2-5; D unresolved. This CDR3 contains 14 residues. CDR1 is SGHRS and CDR2 is YFSETQ in the germline V gene. V shed 0 bases and J shed 1 base, with 7 bases lying between them. CDR3 in DNA: TGCGCCAGCAGCTTGGGTGTCAGCCAAGAGACCCAGTACTTC. Its translation: CASSLGVSQETQYF.